This entry lists 30 T cell receptor beta chains sequenced from one sample in a study of blood T cell repertoires in COVID-19. Only in-frame clones appear in the TCRdb table, and some are missing; sequencing was by immunoSEQ multiplex PCR. The top ten clones hold 1.9% of a sample with over 200,000 clones, 87% of them seen once. What was sequenced was peripheral blood. The source of these receptors is a man between 40 and 49 years old with active or convalescent COVID-19.

The V and J genes are TRBV9 and TRBJ2-1, with D unresolved. The CDR3 runs to 17 residues. The V and J ends lost 4 bases and 0 bases respectively, with 17 bases between them. Germline values: CDR1 SGDLS, CDR2 YYNGEE. The chain's CDR3 is CASSPTTVFTSYNEQFF. As DNA, the CDR3 is TGTGCCAGCAGCCCTACCACAGTCTTCACCTCCTACAATGAGCAGTTCTTC.

The chain combines TRBV3-1 (or the pseudogene TRBV3-2) with TRBJ1-4; no firm D call. The V end was cut by 1 base, the J end by 7 bases, with 7 bases between. The CDR3 sequence is 13 residues long. Germline V CDR1 and CDR2: LGHDT, YNNKEL (reference sequence). This CDR3 reads CASSQGPGEKLFF. Here the CDR3 DNA reads TGTGCCAGCAGCCAAGGTCCGGGTGAAAAACTGTTTTTT.

This clone was counted once. This rearrangement joins TRBV27 to TRBJ2-1; no clear D. The CDR3 is made up of 11 amino acids. Trimming removed 6 bases at V and 3 bases at J, with 3 bases between. Germline CDR1 and CDR2: MNHEY and SMNVEV (reference sequence). This CDR3 is CASSHYNEQFF. CDR3 DNA: TGTGCCAGCAGCCACTACAATGAGCAGTTCTTC.

The rearrangement links TRBV5-1 to TRBJ1-1; maybe TRBD1 (5 bases). V lost 6 bases and J 0 bases, leaving 9 bases between the germline ends. The CDR3 spans 13 residues. CDR1 is SGHRS and CDR2 is YFSETQ in the germline V gene. The CDR3 DNA reads TGCGCCAGCATGAAGGGGTTGAACACTGAAGCTTTCTTT. The encoded protein is CASMKGLNTEAFF.

The chain links TRBV20-1 to TRBJ1-2; 8 bases line up with TRBD1. The CDR3 runs 15 residues. The V segment lost 3 bases and the J segment 1 base; nucleotides outside the gene matches: 7. Germline CDR1 is DFQATT and CDR2 is SNEGSKA (reference sequence). In DNA form, the CDR3 reads TGCAGTGCTAGTTGGGGGACAGGAGTTAACTATGGCTACACCTTC. It codes for CSASWGTGVNYGYTF.

The V gene is TRBV7-9, the J gene TRBJ2-3, with a weak D call TRBD2 (5 bases). With 2 bases removed from V and 0 bases from J, the gap between germline ends came to 12 bases. The germline CDR1 and CDR2 sequences are SEHNR and FQNEAQ (reference sequence). The CDR3 totals 16 residues. The DNA for the CDR3 is TGTGCCAGCAGCTTAACCGGGGATACTAGCACAGATACGCAGTATTTT. Protein: CASSLTGDTSTDTQYF.

The J gene is TRBJ1-3, the V gene TRBV5-4, with unresolved D. V was shortened by 4 bases and J by 4 bases, with 21 bases between the two germline ends. Germline V gene lookup returns CDR1 SGHNT and CDR2 YYREEE (reference sequence). This CDR3 is built from 17 residues. This CDR3 reads CASSAGAAAGGGNTIYF. CDR3 DNA: TGTGCCAGCAGCGCGGGCGCGGCGGCTGGCGGCGGAAACACCATATATTTT. Full variable domain (outside the CDR3, taken from reference TRBV5-4 and TRBJ1-3): ETGVTQSPTHLIKTRGQQVTLRCSSQSGHNTVSWYQQALGQGPQFIFQYYREEENGRGNFPPRFSGLQFPNYSSELNVNALELDDSALYLCASSAGAAAGGGNTIYFGEGSWLTVV.

The chain joins TRBV5-1 to TRBJ1-3; tentative D call: TRBD1 (5 bases). The length of the CDR3 is 15 residues. The germline CDR1 and CDR2 sequences are SGHRS and YFSETQ. V was trimmed by 5 bases and J by 0 bases, leaving 12 bases between them. The CDR3 protein is CASRGGTDSGNTIYF. The DNA of the CDR3 is TGCGCCAGCAGGGGAGGGACCGACTCTGGAAACACCATATATTTT.

A word on this clone: The junction departs from germline at one end; a sequencing error may be responsible. The chain combines TRBV5-5 with TRBJ1-1; D possibly corresponds to TRBD1 (6 bases). CDR1 and CDR2 from the germline V gene are SGHKS and YYEKEE (reference sequence). This CDR3 comprises 16 residues. CDR3 sequence reads: CASSPPQQGQGTEAFF. Here the CDR3 DNA reads TGTGCCAGCAGCCCGCCCCAACAGGGTCAAGGCACTGAAGCTTTTTTT. Based on the CDR3 plus reference TRBV5-5 and TRBJ1-1, the full variable domain is DAGVTQSPTHLIKTRGQQVTLRCSPISGHKSVSWYQQVLGQGPQFIFQYYEKEERGRGNFPDRFSARQFPNYSSELNVNALLLGDSALYLCASSPPQQGQGTEAFFGQGTRLTVV.

This clone was detected once. The chain couples TRBV30 to TRBJ2-7; perhaps TRBD2 as D (7 bases). Germline CDR1 reads GTSNPN; CDR2 reads SVGIG (reference sequence). Trimming cost V 4 bases and J 3 bases, with 16 bases left between them. The CDR3 sequence is 14 residues long. Here the CDR3 DNA reads TGTGCCTGGACGAAGGGGGAGGGGAACTACGAGCAGTACTTC. This gives the protein CAWTKGEGNYEQYF.

CDR3 sequence reads: CASSWDRDYGYTF. The DNA of the CDR3 is TGTGCCAGCAGCTGGGACAGAGACTATGGCTACACCTTC. The V gene is TRBV5-8, the J gene TRBJ1-2, with TRBD1 matching 7 bases. Trimming removed 3 bases from V and 3 bases from J; junction bases left unmatched: 2. CDR1 and CDR2 (germline): SGHTS, YDEGEE. The CDR3 is made up of 13 amino acids.

The chain uses TRBV18 and TRBJ1-5, with 8 bases that match TRBD1. The CDR3 contains 15 residues. Germline loops: CDR1 KGHSH, CDR2 LQKENI. J was trimmed by 6 bases and V by 3 bases; bases with no gene match: 7. The CDR3 loop reads CASSPSPDRAQPQHF. CDR3 DNA: TGTGCCAGCTCACCTAGCCCGGACAGGGCTCAGCCCCAGCATTTT.

In DNA form, the CDR3 reads TGTGCCAGCAGCCCCAAACAGGGGCCCCCTGGAAACACCATATATTTT. It is translated as CASSPKQGPPGNTIYF. J is TRBJ1-3 and V is TRBV28; 7 bases map to TRBD1. J gave up 2 bases and V 6 bases, and 10 bases lay outside the gene matches. From germline, CDR1 is MDHEN and CDR2 SYDVKM. The CDR3 runs to 16 residues.

This sequence joins TRBV2 and TRBJ2-3; D might be TRBD1 (5 bases). The CDR3 has 14 amino acids. CDR1 SNHLY and CDR2 FYNNEI come from the germline V gene. Trimming took off 11 bases at V and 2 bases at J, with 17 bases between the two ends. CDR3 region: CAPRGRVATDTQYF. CDR3 DNA sequence: TGTGCCCCCCGAGGCAGGGTGGCCACAGATACGCAGTATTTT.

The gene calls are TRBV7-9 and TRBJ1-1; TRBD1 might be the D (6 bases). The length of the CDR3 is 16 residues. Trimming removed 2 bases at V and 6 bases at J, with 19 bases between. The V gene's germline CDR1 is SEHNR and CDR2 FQNEAQ (reference sequence). CDR3 bases: TGTGCCAGCAGCTTACCTCCGCCGGGACAAGATTCTGAAGCTTTCTTT. Its translation is CASSLPPPGQDSEAFF.

This rearrangement joins TRBV7-8 to TRBJ1-1, with D maybe TRBD1 (6 bases). Germline values: CDR1 SGHVS, CDR2 FQNEAQ. V was trimmed by 5 bases and J by 0 bases, leaving 7 bases between them. The CDR3 loop spans 13 amino acids. The CDR3 region is CASSNRVNTEAFF. The DNA for the CDR3 is TGTGCCAGCAGCAACAGGGTGAACACTGAAGCTTTCTTT.

The chain links TRBV6-5 to TRBJ1-2; D is unclear. Trimming shortened V by 6 bases and J by 7 bases, and 9 bases separated the two germline ends. Germline V lookup: CDR1 MNHEY, CDR2 SVGAGI. The CDR3 loop spans 11 amino acids. CDR3 nucleotides: TGTGCCAGCAGCAACGGTGGTGGCTACACCTTC. This sequence encodes CASSNGGGYTF.

The genes are TRBV9 and TRBJ2-7; 9 positions agree with TRBD1. The germline gives CDR1 SGDLS, CDR2 YYNGEE. V shed 0 bases, J shed 5 bases, and the junction held 3 bases outside the gene matches. The length of the CDR3 is 14 residues. In DNA form, the CDR3 reads TGTGCCAGCAGCGTAGGGGGACAGGGCAACGAGCAGTACTTC. This translates into CASSVGGQGNEQYF. Looking up the rest from reference TRBV9 and TRBJ2-7 gives the full variable domain: DSGVTQTPKHLITATGQRVTLRCSPRSGDLSVYWYQQSLDQGLQFLIQYYNGEERAKGNILERFSAQQFPDLHSELNLSSLELGDSALYFCASSVGGQGNEQYFGPGTRLTVT.

The V and J genes are TRBV7-9 and TRBJ2-7; TRBD1 aligns across 10 bases. Unmatched junction bases numbered 5, after V lost 3 bases and J lost 0 bases. This CDR3 is 16 amino acids long. Germline V lookup: CDR1 SEHNR, CDR2 FQNEAQ (reference sequence). CDR3 loop: CASSLPGTGASYEQYF. The CDR3 DNA sequence: TGTGCCAGCAGCTTGCCCGGGACAGGGGCCTCCTACGAGCAGTACTTC. The full variable domain, in which reference TRBV7-9 and TRBJ2-7 provide the parts outside the CDR3, is DTGVSQNPRHKITKRGQNVTFRCDPISEHNRLYWYRQTLGQGPEFLTYFQNEAQLEKSRLLSDRFSAERPKGSFSTLEIQRTEQGDSAMYLCASSLPGTGASYEQYFGPGTRLTVT.

This clone showed up just once. The gene calls are TRBV7-6 and TRBJ2-5; 7 bases agree with TRBD1. Germline trimming cut 4 bases from V and 1 base from J; bases unmatched to any gene: 6. This CDR3 region has 15 residues. Germline values: CDR1 SGHVS, CDR2 FNYEAQ. In nucleotides, the CDR3 is TGTGCCAGCAGCTACCGGGACAGCACCCAAGAGACCCAGTACTTC. It encodes CASSYRDSTQETQYF.

The rearrangement uses TRBV27 and TRBJ1-5; the match to TRBD1 covers 9 bases. Trimming cost V 0 bases and J 15 bases; bases outside gene matches: 12. The CDR3 is made up of 15 amino acids. Germline V CDR1 and CDR2: MNHEY, SMNVEV (reference sequence). CDR3 sequence: CASSLSGDRATSWHF. CDR3 DNA: TGTGCCAGCAGTTTATCGGGGGACAGGGCCACGTCGTGGCATTTT.

This clone came up once. This chain links TRBV5-4 with TRBJ1-1; D may be TRBD1 (6 bases). The CDR3 is 15 amino acids. V was pared by 4 bases and J by 4 bases, with 17 bases between. Germline V CDR1 and CDR2: SGHNT, YYREEE (reference sequence). The CDR3 sequence: CASSPWGQGSTEAFF. CDR3 coding DNA: TGTGCCAGCAGCCCGTGGGGACAAGGGAGCACTGAAGCTTTCTTT.

The rearrangement joins TRBV12-3 or TRBV12-4 to TRBJ2-1; D is uncertain. Trimming cost V 3 bases and J 12 bases, with 12 bases left between them. The CDR3 consists of 12 residues. CDR3 in DNA: TGTGCCAGCAGTTTCTACCCGGGTGGGCAGTTCTTC. Protein sequence: CASSFYPGGQFF.

The rearrangement links TRBV19 to TRBJ1-1; 8 bases map to TRBD1. Germline V gives CDR1 LNHDA, CDR2 SQIVND (reference sequence). V was clipped by 10 bases and J by 2 bases; unmatched bases: 6. The CDR3 has 13 residues. The CDR3 loop reads CATFQGANTEAFF. Written as DNA, the CDR3 is TGTGCCACTTTCCAGGGGGCAAACACTGAAGCTTTCTTT.

This clone was seen a single time. This sequence joins TRBV30 and TRBJ1-4; D remains unclear. The CDR3 runs to 14 residues. V was shortened by 1 base and J by 3 bases, with 9 bases between the two germline ends. In germline, CDR1 is GTSNPN, CDR2 SVGIG (reference sequence). The CDR3 loop is CAWSGASSNEKLFF. For the CDR3, the DNA is TGTGCCTGGAGTGGGGCTTCTTCTAATGAAAAACTGTTTTTT.

This clone was seen ten or more times. The chain combines TRBV4-2 with TRBJ1-1; a possible D gene is TRBD1 (5 bases). Germline CDR1 is LGHNA and CDR2 is YNFKEQ. Between the trimmed V and J ends, which lost 0 bases and 3 bases, there was a span of 11 bases. This CDR3 region has 15 residues. CDR3 sequence reads: CASSQDRGGYTEAFF. In nucleotides, the CDR3 is TGTGCCAGCAGCCAAGATCGGGGGGGATACACTGAAGCTTTCTTT.

CDR3 residues: CASSLGRGSSETQYF. In nucleotides, the CDR3 is TGTGCCAGCAGCTTAGGACGGGGGTCCTCAGAGACCCAGTACTTC. The genes are TRBV11-2 and TRBJ2-5, with D possibly being TRBD2 (6 bases). Germline assignment: CDR1 SGHAT and CDR2 FQNNGV. The CDR3 covers 15 residues. V was shortened by 1 base and J by 4 bases, with 13 bases between the two germline ends.

The CDR3, as DNA: TGTGCCTGGAGTGGACAGGGTAGGACTGAAGCTTTCTTT. Translating gives CAWSGQGRTEAFF. The chain joins TRBV30 to TRBJ1-1, with 7 bases lining up with TRBD1. The CDR3 is 13 residues long. V dropped 1 base and J dropped 5; count of bases not matched to a gene: 4. Looked up from germline, CDR1 is GTSNPN and CDR2 is SVGIG (reference sequence).

The V gene is TRBV24-1, the J gene TRBJ2-7; tentatively, D is TRBD1 (6 bases). The CDR3 spans 15 residues. V shed 3 bases and J shed 2 bases, with 13 bases lying between them. Germline CDR1 KGHDR, CDR2 SFDVKD. The CDR3 DNA reads as TGTGCCACCAGTGATACGACAGGACGGCCCTACGAGCAGTACTTC. Protein sequence: CATSDTTGRPYEQYF.

V and J are TRBV11-2 and TRBJ2-2, with D possibly matching TRBD1 (6 bases). The V gene's germline CDR1 is SGHAT and CDR2 FQNNGV. Trimming removed 1 base at V and 3 bases at J, with 12 bases between. The CDR3 extends over 16 amino acids. The CDR3 region has the DNA TGTGCCAGCAGCTTAGGAGACAGGTTCTACACCGGGGAGCTGTTTTTT. Residues: CASSLGDRFYTGELFF. The full variable domain, rest sourced from reference TRBV11-2 and TRBJ2-2, is EAGVAQSPRYKIIEKRQSVAFWCNPISGHATLYWYQQILGQGPKLLIQFQNNGVVDDSQLPKDRFSAERLKGVDSTLKIQPAKLEDSAVYLCASSLGDRFYTGELFFGEGSRLTVL.